This T cell receptor (beta chain) was recorded in a study of blood T cell repertoires in COVID-19. Study as a whole: The origin of the acute and convalescent COVID-19 samples was the United States, Italy and Spain. T cells, B-cell-depleted T cells, or PBMCs provided the cDNA or gDNA that served as material.

The CDR3 consists of 16 residues. The V gene's germline CDR1 is SGHNT and CDR2 YYREEE (reference sequence). Between the trimmed V and J ends, which lost 4 bases and 5 bases, there was a span of 18 bases. The authors' processing: Nucleated cell counts were estimated from reference gene primer amplification. Assay used: immunoSEQ multiplex PCR; TCRdb lists only in-frame clones, some missing. V, J and clone size reflect that table, while D and trimming were determined from the DNA. The sample lists over 110,000 clones, roughly 82% occurring once. Sequenced: peripheral blood. The chain joins TRBV5-4 to TRBJ2-2; a possible D gene is TRBD1 (6 bases). This sequence originates from a man of 80 years or more with acute or convalescent COVID-19. CDR3 sequence: CASSPPVPGETGELFF. DNA of the CDR3: TGTGCCAGCAGCCCCCCGGTGCCAGGGGAAACCGGGGAGCTGTTTTTT.